This T cell receptor beta chain was profiled in a study of T cells in Graves' hyperthyroidism and ophthalmopathy. The junction had 4 bases not matched to a gene; V was cut back by 4 bases and J by 2 bases. Germline CDR1 is SGHAT and CDR2 is FQNNGV. The CDR3 is 14 residues long. This clonotype was seen many times. Its specificity is unknown. Study-level points and caveats: Also found in blood were most expanded thyroid clonotypes above 0.001.

Amplification targeted TCR beta CDR3 regions from RNA transcripts. TCR CDR3 underwent first-round RT-PCR with the HTBI primer set. MiXCR, run by TCRdb on the multiplex PCR reads, gives a single entry per CDR3 protein. The sample carries under 400,000 distinct CDR3 sequences, roughly 15% recorded once. The chain is built from TRBV11-2 and TRBJ2-7; 8 nucleotides match TRBD2. Sequenced sample: blood. The receptor was isolated from a woman aged 55-70 years with Graves' ophthalmopathy. The CDR3 coding sequence is TGTGCCAGCAGCTCTTTTAGCGGGACCTACGAGCAGTACTTC. Amino acids: CASSSFSGTYEQYF.